A selection of T cell receptor beta chains follows, all from one sample in a study of T cells in Graves' hyperthyroidism and ophthalmopathy. TCRdb passed the multiplex PCR reads through MiXCR, listing each CDR3 protein once. Of about 840,000 distinct CDR3 sequences in the sample, around 39% were seen once. The specimen was blood. These receptors were obtained from a man between 18 and 29 years old with Graves' hyperthyroidism. CDR3s include the opening cysteine and the closing phenylalanine or tryptophan. Fields, in order: CDR3 length, V gene, D gene, clone size, J gene, CDR3 protein, CDR3 DNA. The D gene is left open where the match is weak. Part of the rows lack a size; the others show once, few, many or a class for expanded clones.

>13|TRBV29-1|NA|many|TRBJ2-7
CSVLGRSSYEQYF
TGCAGCGTTTTGGGACGGAGCTCCTACGAGCAGTACTTC
>16|TRBV5-1|NA|NA|TRBJ1-1
CASSLAVLSVNTEAFF
TGCGCCAGCAGCTTGGCCGTACTCAGCGTGAACACTGAAGCTTTCTTT
>14|TRBV7-2|TRBD1|NA|TRBJ1-5
CASSSDRADQPQHF
TGTGCCAGCAGCTCCGACAGGGCCGATCAGCCCCAGCATTTT
>19|TRBV25-1|TRBD1|many|TRBJ2-6
CASSAPPQGSLSGANVLTF
TGTGCCAGCAGTGCCCCCCCACAGGGGTCCCTCTCTGGGGCCAACGTCCTGACTTTC
>17|TRBV2|TRBD2|NA|TRBJ2-2
CASSYPSGSPRSGELFF
TGTGCCAGCAGTTATCCTAGCGGGAGCCCTCGGAGCGGGGAGCTGTTTTTT
>15|TRBV7-2|NA|few|TRBJ1-3
CASSPSSGNENTIYF
TGTGCCAGCTCACCATCTTCGGGTAATGAAAACACCATATATTTT
>20|TRBV6-1|TRBD2|NA|TRBJ2-2
CASSPWVRKGLAGGAGELFF
TGTGCCAGCAGTCCCTGGGTGCGAAAGGGACTAGCGGGAGGAGCCGGGGAGCTGTTTTTT
>13|TRBV13|NA|NA|TRBJ2-7
CASSVGGRSEQYF
TGTGCCAGCAGTGTAGGGGGACGGAGCGAGCAGTACTTC
>15|TRBV7-8|NA|few|TRBJ1-4
CASSLALRTNEKLFF
TGTGCCAGCAGCTTAGCGCTCAGGACTAATGAAAAACTGTTTTTT
>16|TRBV9|TRBD2|NA|TRBJ2-2
CASSATGGLDTGELFF
TGTGCCAGCAGCGCAACGGGGGGGCTGGACACCGGGGAGCTGTTTTTT
>15|TRBV7-2|TRBD1|NA|TRBJ1-3
CASSPGGAYGNTIYF
TGTGCCAGCAGTCCAGGGGGCGCGTATGGAAACACCATATATTTT
>12|TRBV6-6|NA|few|TRBJ2-5
CASSPSERTQYF
TGTGCCAGCAGCCCGTCTGAGAGGACCCAGTACTTC
>15|TRBV10-3|NA|NA|TRBJ1-6
CAISEWADLNSPLHF
TGTGCCATCAGTGAGTGGGCGGATCTAAATTCACCCCTCCACTTT
>14|TRBV7-2|NA|few|TRBJ2-7
CASSLDGGRDEQYF
TGTGCCAGCAGCTTAGATGGGGGGCGCGACGAGCAGTACTTC
>13|TRBV2|TRBD1|many|TRBJ1-2
CASSTGEGYGYTF
TGTGCCAGCAGCACAGGGGAGGGGTATGGCTACACCTTC
>13|TRBV6-6|NA|few|TRBJ1-5
CASIRETNQPQHF
TGTGCCAGCATTCGGGAGACCAATCAGCCCCAGCATTTT
>13|TRBV29-1|NA|many|TRBJ2-7
CSVLLDSRGEQYF
TGCAGCGTTCTCCTGGACAGCCGGGGCGAGCAGTACTTC
>14|TRBV5-1|TRBD1|NA|TRBJ2-7
CASSPRQGDYEQYF
TGCGCCAGCAGCCCACGACAGGGGGACTACGAGCAGTACTTC
>16|TRBV5-4|TRBD2|NA|TRBJ2-5
CASSQGSGTAQETQYF
TGCGCCAGCAGCCAAGGCAGCGGGACGGCACAAGAGACCCAGTACTTC
>15|TRBV10-3|NA|NA|TRBJ1-5
CAISVGDMIGQPQHF
TGTGCCATCAGTGTTGGGGACATGATAGGTCAGCCCCAGCATTTT
>14|TRBV7-3|NA|many|TRBJ2-2
CASSRQVTTGELFF
TGTGCCAGCAGCAGACAAGTAACGACCGGGGAGCTGTTTTTT
>16|TRBV7-2|TRBD1|NA|TRBJ2-7
CASSPQPWDSSYEQYF
TGTGCCAGCAGCCCCCAACCGTGGGACAGTTCCTACGAGCAGTACTTC
>16|TRBV2|NA|NA|TRBJ1-2
CASSEVGHPRVYGYTF
TGTGCCAGCAGTGAAGTGGGACACCCGAGGGTCTATGGCTACACCTTC
>16|TRBV4-1|NA|NA|TRBJ1-3
CASSQDRSGAGNTIYF
TGCGCCAGCAGCCAAGATCGATCAGGGGCTGGAAACACCATATATTTT
>15|TRBV20-1|NA|many|TRBJ2-2
CSARDPLGNTGELFF
TGCAGTGCTAGAGATCCCCTAGGAAACACCGGGGAGCTGTTTTTT
>14|TRBV6-5|NA|few|TRBJ1-1
CASSFGAGGTEAFF
TGTGCCAGCAGTTTTGGGGCTGGGGGCACTGAAGCTTTCTTT
>15|TRBV4-1|NA|NA|TRBJ2-6
CASSDRSSGANVLTF
TGCGCCAGCAGCGACAGAAGCTCTGGGGCCAACGTCCTGACTTTC
>14|TRBV10-1|NA|NA|TRBJ2-2
CASSTGHYTGELFF
TGTGCCAGCAGTACAGGACATTACACCGGGGAGCTGTTTTTT
>11|TRBV29-1|TRBD1|few|TRBJ1-2
CSVGDRAGYTF
TGCAGCGTTGGAGACAGGGCTGGCTACACCTTC
>13|TRBV4-1|NA|few|TRBJ1-1
CASSQSPNTEAFF
TGCGCCAGCAGCCAATCTCCGAACACTGAAGCTTTCTTT
>15|TRBV4-2|TRBD2|NA|TRBJ2-7
CASSHYLAGGYEQYF
TGTGCCAGCAGCCACTATCTAGCGGGGGGATACGAGCAGTACTTC
>15|TRBV9|TRBD2|NA|TRBJ2-7
CASSPTGRGGYEQYF
TGTGCCAGCAGTCCCACAGGGCGCGGGGGGTACGAGCAGTACTTC
>15|TRBV7-9|TRBD1|NA|TRBJ1-1
CASSPPGQGATEALF
TGTGCCAGCAGCCCGCCGGGACAGGGTGCCACTGAAGCTCTCTTT
>15|TRBV2|NA|many|TRBJ1-6
CASSEVGQGGSPLHF
TGTGCCAGCAGTGAAGTAGGGCAGGGAGGCTCACCCCTCCACTTT
>16|TRBV14|NA|few|TRBJ1-1
CASSHRSSYMNTEAFF
TGTGCCAGCAGCCATAGGTCAAGTTATATGAACACTGAAGCTTTCTTT
>16|TRBV7-3|NA|NA|TRBJ1-5
CASSWGVSYSNQPQHF
TGTGCCAGCAGCTGGGGGGTGTCTTATAGCAATCAGCCCCAGCATTTT
>15|TRBV25-1|TRBD1|NA|TRBJ1-4
CASSALTGGGEKLFF
TGTGCCAGCAGTGCCTTGACAGGGGGGGGAGAAAAACTGTTTTTT
>12|TRBV7-8|NA|many|TRBJ1-5
CASSFWARPQHF
TGTGCCAGCAGCTTCTGGGCTCGGCCCCAGCATTTT
>15|TRBV5-8|NA|NA|TRBJ2-5
CASSDVGPAVGIQYF
TGTGCCAGCAGTGATGTGGGACCCGCAGTGGGGATTCAGTACTTC
>14|TRBV19|NA|few|TRBJ1-1
CASNPADLNTEAFF
TGTGCCAGTAACCCAGCGGACCTGAACACTGAAGCTTTCTTT
>14|TRBV24-1|TRBD1|NA|TRBJ1-5
CATSAGTDNQPQHF
TGTGCCACCAGTGCGGGGACAGATAATCAGCCCCAGCATTTT
>16|TRBV7-2|TRBD1|many|TRBJ1-6
CASSLGGDRAITPLHF
TGTGCCAGCAGCTTAGGTGGGGACAGGGCTATCACACCCCTCCACTTT